This T cell receptor beta chain comes out of a study of T cells in Graves' hyperthyroidism and ophthalmopathy. Study details: Upon initial diagnosis and before any treatment, peripheral blood was collected. Study-wide points: With a median lead of roughly 6.2 months before onset, the model predicted ophthalmopathy. Stable hyperthyroidism and ophthalmopathy were separated using 13 V-J signatures.

The CDR3 is made up of 14 amino acids. Per germline, CDR1 KGHDR and CDR2 SFDVKD. V lost 5 bases and J lost 5, with 14 bases in between. Clinical symptoms, serum thyroxine and TRAb, thyroid ultrasound and orbital computed tomography were used for the diagnoses. It was RNA transcripts that yielded the amplified TCR beta CDR3 regions. HTBI primers drove first-round RT-PCR of the TCR CDR3. TCRdb re-called the multiplex PCR reads through MiXCR, storing one row per CDR3 protein. This sample has around 760,000 distinct CDR3 sequences, with just over 35% found just once. There are a few counts of this clonotype. Its specificity is not known.

The sample comprised blood. This TCR derives from a middle-aged woman with Graves' hyperthyroidism. This chain uses TRBV24-1 with TRBJ2-5, with TRBD1 as a possible D gene (5 bases). CDR3 sequence reads: CATSAPSGSETQYF. The DNA of the CDR3 is TGTGCCACCAGTGCTCCCTCAGGGTCGGAGACCCAGTACTTC.